These 18 T cell receptor beta chains were all obtained from the same sample, sequenced in a study of T cells in Graves' hyperthyroidism and ophthalmopathy. What was amplified from RNA transcripts were TCR beta CDR3 regions. Researchers ran a first-round RT-PCR on the TCR CDR3 using the HTBI primer set. Via MiXCR, TCRdb re-called the multiplex PCR reads, giving one row per CDR3 protein. The profile shows a few hundred thousand distinct CDR3 sequences, 15% of them singletons. Sequencing was performed on blood. These receptors were collected from a woman in her twenties or thirties with Graves' hyperthyroidism.

There are many counts of this clonotype. V and J are TRBV12-3 or TRBV12-4 and TRBJ2-5, with D perhaps TRBD1 (6 bases). This CDR3 comprises 13 residues. V lost 4 bases and J 7 bases, leaving 13 bases between the germline ends. CDR3 amino acids: CASSSGHRGTQYF. The CDR3 nucleotides are TGTGCCAGCAGTTCGGGACACCGCGGGACCCAGTACTTC.

The table lists this clonotype with a few counts. The chain joins TRBV9 to TRBJ2-1; TRBD1 or TRBD2 may be the D gene (6 bases each). Germline assignment: CDR1 SGDLS and CDR2 YYNGEE. The V and J ends lost 0 bases and 0 bases respectively, with 16 bases between them. The CDR3 runs 18 residues. The CDR3, as DNA: TGTGCCAGCAGCGTAGGTGGAAAGGGGGGAAGCTCCTACAATGAGCAGTTCTTC. Translating gives CASSVGGKGGSSYNEQFF.

This clonotype was picked up many times. This sequence joins TRBV28 and TRBJ2-7; 7 nucleotides match TRBD2. V was clipped by 4 bases and J by 4 bases; unmatched bases: 10. The germline gives CDR1 MDHEN, CDR2 SYDVKM. CDR3 length: 15 amino acids. The chain's CDR3 is CASSYTPGGAYEQYF. The CDR3 DNA reads as TGTGCCAGCAGTTACACGCCGGGAGGCGCGTACGAGCAGTACTTC.

As for this clonotype: Compared with germline, one end of the junction differs, possibly owing to a read error. The chain recombines TRBV7-9 with TRBJ2-7; weak D call: TRBD2 (5 bases). Germline CDR1 is SEHNR and CDR2 is FQNEAQ (reference sequence). This CDR3 is built from 13 residues. CDR3 sequence reads: CARSLARQLEQYF. Here the CDR3 DNA reads TGTGCCCGCAGCTTAGCGCGCCAGCTCGAGCAGTACTTC.

This clonotype appeared many times. The V and J genes are TRBV18 and TRBJ1-4, with TRBD1 as a possible D gene (5 bases). Germline V gene sequence: CDR1 KGHSH, CDR2 LQKENI. This CDR3 contains 16 residues. V lost 6 bases and J lost 11, with 25 bases in between. CDR3 sequence: CASSRLPPDTLGKLFF. The CDR3 nucleotides read TGTGCCAGCTCTCGCCTCCCCCCGGACACCCTGGGGAAACTGTTTTTT.

The rearrangement links TRBV7-9 to TRBJ1-2; D remains unclear. V shed 2 bases and J shed 3 bases, with 7 bases lying between them. Germline assignment: CDR1 SEHNR and CDR2 FQNEAQ (reference sequence). CDR3 length: 13 residues. CDR3 sequence (DNA): TGTGCCAGCAGCTTAAACGGCTACTATGGCTACACCTTC. Encoded protein: CASSLNGYYGYTF.

The gene calls are TRBV7-9 and TRBJ2-5; no firm D call. V lost 7 bases to trimming and J lost 2 bases, with 8 bases between them. From germline, CDR1 is SEHNR and CDR2 FQNEAQ (reference sequence). The CDR3 spans 12 residues. The CDR3 bases are TGTGCCAGCATGAGAGTTCAAGAGACCCAGTACTTC. It specifies CASMRVQETQYF.

At least ten counts were recorded for this clonotype. This chain connects TRBV27 to TRBJ2-7, with D perhaps assigned TRBD1 or TRBD2 (6 bases each). The CDR3 covers 16 residues. The germline V and J ends were trimmed by 7 bases and 3 bases, with 22 bases remaining between them. CDR1 and CDR2 (germline): MNHEY, SMNVEV (reference sequence). The CDR3 region is CASTPRAGGGYYEQYF. The CDR3 nucleotides are TGTGCCAGCACTCCAAGGGCCGGAGGGGGATACTACGAGCAGTACTTC.

This clonotype was seen at least ten times. The rearrangement links TRBV10-3 to TRBJ2-1; TRBD2 matches at 7 bases. The CDR3 extends over 16 amino acids. The germline gives CDR1 ENHRY, CDR2 SYGVKD. After removal of 10 bases from V and 7 bases from J, the junction contained 19 bases not matched to a gene. This chain's CDR3 is CASRGTGTTGGNEQFF. The CDR3 nucleotides are TGTGCCAGCCGGGGGACCGGGACCACCGGGGGGAATGAGCAGTTCTTC.

The chain joins TRBV5-1 to TRBJ2-7, with a tentative D call TRBD2 (5 bases). Germline lookup yields CDR1 SGHRS and CDR2 YFSETQ. The CDR3 contains 13 residues. The V end was cut by 3 bases, the J end by 6 bases, with 13 bases between. Here the CDR3 reads CASSSQRGFEQYF. As DNA, the CDR3 is TGCGCCAGCAGCTCCCAGCGAGGGTTCGAGCAGTACTTC.

This clonotype was counted a few times. This rearrangement joins TRBV10-3 to TRBJ2-3; TRBD1 agrees at 10 bases. The CDR3 covers 19 residues. Germline CDR1 is ENHRY and CDR2 is SYGVKD. V lost 9 bases, J lost 9 bases, and 27 bases stayed unmatched. As DNA, the CDR3 is TGTGCCATTGGACCGGGACAGGGGTCTCAGTTCCTCTCTCGGGACACGCAGTATTTT. Protein product: CAIGPGQGSQFLSRDTQYF.

This clonotype was seen ten or more times. J is TRBJ2-1 and V is TRBV27; maybe TRBD2 (5 bases). Per germline, CDR1 MNHEY and CDR2 SMNVEV (reference sequence). This CDR3 has 16 amino acids. The germline V and J ends were trimmed by 1 base and 4 bases, with 14 bases remaining between them. CDR3 loop: CASSLWASTEYNEQFF. The CDR3 DNA reads as TGTGCCAGCAGTTTATGGGCTAGCACAGAATACAATGAGCAGTTCTTC.

This clonotype was recorded many times. V usage is TRBV24-1 and J usage is TRBJ2-7; the match to TRBD1 covers 11 bases. V dropped 3 bases and J dropped 6; count of bases not matched to a gene: 3. The CDR3 runs to 14 residues. Germline loops: CDR1 KGHDR, CDR2 SFDVKD. The CDR3 loop is CATSDRTGGGEQYF. The CDR3 DNA sequence: TGTGCCACCAGTGATAGGACAGGGGGCGGCGAGCAGTACTTC.

This clonotype was observed at least ten times. The CDR3 DNA reads as TGCAGTGCTACTGACCCCAGGACAGGGGGAAAGCAAAAACTGTTTTTT. It translates to CSATDPRTGGKQKLFF. J is TRBJ1-4 and V is TRBV20-1, with 10 bases fitting TRBD1. The CDR3 runs to 16 residues. Germline V gene data show CDR1 as DFQATT and CDR2 as SNEGSKA (reference sequence). Trimming removed 4 bases from V and 9 bases from J; junction bases left unmatched: 14.

This clonotype was seen at least ten times. V is TRBV28 and J is TRBJ1-1; D is undetermined. The CDR3 sequence is 13 residues long. From germline, CDR1 is MDHEN and CDR2 SYDVKM. Trimming pared 4 bases from V and 1 base from J, leaving 7 bases between. DNA of the CDR3: TGTGCCAGCAGTTGGCAGCCGAACACTGAAGCTTTCTTT. As protein: CASSWQPNTEAFF. Variable domain in full (rest from reference TRBV28 and TRBJ1-1): DVKVTQSSRYLVKRTGEKVFLECVQDMDHENMFWYRQDPGLGLRLIYFSYDVKMKEKGDIPEGYSVSREKKERFSLILESASTNQTSMYLCASSWQPNTEAFFGQGTRLTVV.

This clonotype was observed at least ten times. V is TRBV5-1 and J is TRBJ2-3; D is ambiguous. V was shortened by 0 bases and J by 2 bases, with 7 bases between the two germline ends. The CDR3 is made up of 14 amino acids. CDR1 SGHRS and CDR2 YFSETQ come from the germline V gene. The CDR3, as DNA: TGCGCCAGCAGCTTGGAACTACCCACAGATACGCAGTATTTT. Translating gives CASSLELPTDTQYF.

This clonotype was counted many times. The chain joins TRBV11-2 to TRBJ2-3, with D possibly being TRBD1 (5 bases). The germline CDR1 and CDR2 sequences are SGHAT and FQNNGV. Deletions cut 5 bases from V and 0 bases from J, with 12 bases between. The length of the CDR3 is 15 residues. In DNA, the CDR3 is TGTGCCAGCAGCCCAACTGGACACAGCACAGATACGCAGTATTTT. Its protein product is CASSPTGHSTDTQYF.

At least ten counts were recorded for this clonotype. The chain has TRBV27 and TRBJ2-1; D perhaps matches TRBD2 (6 bases). The CDR3 contains 15 residues. V was trimmed by 5 bases and J by 0 bases, leaving 11 bases between them. Germline V gene sequence: CDR1 MNHEY, CDR2 SMNVEV (reference sequence). As DNA, the CDR3 is TGTGCCAGCAGTCCCCGGGGGTACTCCTACAATGAGCAGTTCTTC. This sequence encodes CASSPRGYSYNEQFF.